This T cell receptor beta chain appears in the sequencing data of a study of blood T cells in healthy people across ages (dated by TCRdb to between 2015 and 2017). At the level of the whole study: Template switching captured roughly one uniquely barcoded TCR beta cDNA molecule per two T cells in model experiments. To track age-related changes in TCR beta repertoire diversity, the study relied on deep sequencing normalized with unique cDNA molecular identifiers. Four age groups were formed from the donors: young (average roughly 15 years), middle-aged (approximately 39), aged (62) and long-lived (82). The study analyzed two additional independent replicas of 1 million unique cDNA reads from the same blood draw for two donors, one aged 18 to 30 and one aged 80 or older.

Study-wide findings and limitations: Total diversity estimates from one million sequenced T cells were considered lower bounds and underestimates. As age increased, observed TCR beta diversity per million T cells dropped in a roughly linear way, and a significant reduction was already evident by age about 36. Compared with the aged group, more naive CD4+ T cells, fewer expanded clones and increased TCR diversity were shown by the long-lived group, suggesting age selection. Since profiling was done on bulk unsorted PBMCs, naive and antigen-experienced compartments could not be conclusively compared. The percentage of naive T cells measured by flow cytometry correlated strongly with observed TCR beta diversity. Because donor CMV infection status was unknown, age-related changes in expanded clonotypes were potentially confounded.

Systemically healthy Caucasian individuals from Russia, over 30 in total and aged roughly 6 to 100 years, were included as donors. Approximately 10 milliliters of peripheral blood were collected from each donor into EDTA-treated Vacutainer tubes. Ficoll-Paque density-gradient centrifugation was used to isolate PBMCs, with at least 7 million per sample. Total RNA, at least 6 micrograms per sample, was extracted from PBMCs with Trizol reagent. Naive CD45RAhigh/CD27high T cell percentages were measured by flow cytometry on a PBMC aliquot from every donor. A few counts support this clonotype. Its target antigen remains unknown. A junction end diverges from the germline sequence, so it may reflect a read error. Library preparation used 5' RACE. The sample was run on an Illumina HiSeq 2500. A second PCR of roughly 6 to 11 cycles was run with a J-beta primer mix and a sample-barcoded 5' primer. Each TCR beta cDNA molecule received a unique molecular identifier from a template-switch 5' adaptor carrying 12 random nucleotides. At least 3 million CDR3-containing paired-end reads were obtained from each sample. All of the RNA was converted into first-strand cDNA using the Mint cDNA synthesis kit, with a TRBC-specific oligonucleotide serving as the primer. Following uracil-DNA glycosylase treatment, all cDNA underwent a first 18-cycle PCR with the universal primers M1SS and BC2_uni_R. In the paper's pipeline: Normalization of each sample was performed by random selection of 1 million high-quality reads, each carrying a distinct molecular identifier. Instead of being binned into consensus sequences, reads with shared molecular identifiers were discarded. MiTCR, with a Q25 quality threshold and the strictest error-elimination algorithm, was used for CDR3 identification, clonotype clustering and error correction. A nonparametric unseen species model using Euler transformation provided a lower-bound estimate of total TCR beta diversity. The public reads were reprocessed in TCRdb via fastp at Q25 and MiXCR, keeping in-frame beta chains. One record per CDR3 amino acid sequence lists the most common genes and DNA. The V and J calls, along with clone size, are taken from TCRdb and not from the paper's own processing. Within this sample are 750,000 to 950,000 distinct CDR3 sequences, with approximately 32% of them counted one time only. Jointly, the top ten make up about 10% of the sample.

These data also featured in a second study, about T cells of mothers and their children. As that second paper reports: Nine systemically healthy Caucasian individuals served as donors, namely three mothers together with their six children. cDNA synthesis consumed the entire amount of extracted RNA, loaded at roughly 1.5 ug RNA in each 15 ul reaction. In the second PCR, sample barcodes and 2-4 random nucleotides were introduced via the M1S primer. Each mother yielded over 8.5 million TCR beta CDR3 reads and each child roughly 3 million reads. In both related and unrelated pairs, thymic selection shapes the output of TCR recombination in a similar way, with inherited differences having only a minor effect. Related mother-child pairs always showed normalized repertoire overlap that was slightly higher than in unrelated mother-child pairs, though the difference was never significant. With a sensitivity of about 100 clones per million clonotypes, no persistent microchimeric T cell clones were detected. The study used deep NGS to compare TCR beta repertoires of mothers and children, seeking features distinguishing related mother-child pairs from unrelated individuals. The mean age was around 40 +/- 4 years for the mothers and approximately 11 +/- 4 years for the children. After adapter ligation was performed with NEBNext reagents, the libraries were sequenced on an Illumina HiSeq 2000 with 100+100 nt paired-end reads. To avoid cross-contamination, the mother libraries and the child libraries were prepared a month apart and sequenced in separate runs. For each donor, somewhere between roughly 450,000 and 2,200,000 distinct TCR beta clonotypes were identified. Naive TCR beta clonotypes were estimated from low-frequency clonotypes matched to each donor's FACS-determined naive share, without sorting.

The sample consisted of blood. The receptor was isolated from a woman aged 40 to 50 in good health.

The DNA is TGTACCAGCAGTTTAGGGCAACCCTCCTACGAGCAGTACTTC. This codes for CTSSLGQPSYEQYF. The sequence is built from TRBV12-3 or TRBV12-4 and TRBJ2-7; no D gene can be assigned with confidence. From the cysteine up to the phenylalanine, the CDR3 has a length of 14 residues. Only the CDR3 region is kept as DNA, spanning 42 bases read in frame from base 1.